Listed below are T cell receptor beta chains from one sample, sequenced in a study of blood T cell repertoires in COVID-19. Sequencing used immunoSEQ multiplex PCR; TCRdb keeps in-frame clones, though not all of them. The sample includes 70,000 or so clones, around 91% of them seen just once. What was sequenced was peripheral blood. All receptors derive from a human donor in a cohort sampled during active COVID-19. CDR3s include the opening cysteine and the closing phenylalanine or tryptophan. Each record gives: D gene, V gene, clone size, J gene, CDR3 length, CDR3 DNA, CDR3 protein. The D gene is left open where the match is weak. Expanded clones are given a class, and other clones once, few, many or no size at all.

NA,TRBV28,NA,TRBJ2-7,14,TGTGCCAGCAGTACTTTAGACTTATCCTACGAGCAGTACTTC,CASSTLDLSYEQYF
TRBD1,TRBV5-8,NA,TRBJ1-4,15,TGTGCCAGCAGCGCAGACAGGGGTGCTGATGAAAAACTGTTTTTT,CASSADRGADEKLFF
TRBD2,TRBV11-2,once,TRBJ2-7,14,TGTGCCAGCAGCCCCCGGGGGGGGCTTGGGGAGCAGTACTTC,CASSPRGGLGEQYF
NA,TRBV5-1,NA,TRBJ2-7,14,TGCGCCAGCAGCTACGGACGGGGATCCTACGAGCAGTACTTC,CASSYGRGSYEQYF
TRBD1,TRBV18,NA,TRBJ1-2,15,TGTGCCAGCTCACCGGAGCAAGGACAGGGAAATGGCTACACCTTC,CASSPEQGQGNGYTF
TRBD2,TRBV9,once,TRBJ2-7,15,TGTGCCAGCAGCTTGTCGGCGGGGGGGGCGGCCGAGCAGTACTTC,CASSLSAGGAAEQYF
NA,TRBV5-4,NA,TRBJ2-3,17,TGTGCCAGCAGCTTGGCCGAGACAGAGATTAGCACAGATACGCAGTATTTT,CASSLAETEISTDTQYF
NA,TRBV3-1/TRBV3-2,NA,TRBJ2-7,13,TGTGCCAGCAGCCAAGATGAGCCCTACGAGCAGTACTTC,CASSQDEPYEQYF
NA,TRBV19,NA,TRBJ2-7,12,TGTGCCAGTAGTATAGGTCCGGGCGAGCAGTACTTC,CASSIGPGEQYF
NA,TRBV11-2,NA,TRBJ2-1,17,TGTGCCAGCAGCCCCAGACGAGGGGGTGTCCCCGGGGATGAGCAGTTCTTC,CASSPRRGGVPGDEQFF
NA,TRBV19,NA,TRBJ1-5,14,TGTGCCAGTAGGGCGGGGTTGGGCAATCAGCCCCAGCATTTT,CASRAGLGNQPQHF
NA,TRBV5-6,NA,TRBJ1-1,13,TGTGCCAGCAGCAGACAGCTGAACACTGAAGCTTTCTTT,CASSRQLNTEAFF
NA,TRBV20-1,NA,TRBJ1-1,10,TGCAGTGCTAGGACAGTTGAAGCTTTCTTT,CSARTVEAFF
TRBD1,TRBV28,NA,TRBJ2-7,14,TGTGCCAGCAGTTTAAGGGACAGGACCTACGAGCAGTACTTC,CASSLRDRTYEQYF
NA,TRBV7-2,NA,TRBJ2-7,12,TGTGCCAGCAGTCCCAGGGTAGGCGAGCAGTACTTC,CASSPRVGEQYF
NA,TRBV7-9,few,TRBJ1-3,15,TGTGCCAGCAACACCCTGGGGGGCTCTGGAAACACCATATATTTT,CASNTLGGSGNTIYF
TRBD2,TRBV7-9,NA,TRBJ2-7,16,TGTGCCAGCAGCGGACCGGGGGGAGATAGCTCCTACGAGCAGTACTTC,CASSGPGGDSSYEQYF
TRBD1,TRBV4-1,NA,TRBJ2-3,14,TGCGCCAGCAGCCAAGATAAAGGGGGCTTTACGCAGTATTTT,CASSQDKGGFTQYF
NA,TRBV2,NA,TRBJ2-7,12,TGTGCCACCGCCACGGACAACTACGAGCAGTACTTC,CATATDNYEQYF
NA,TRBV18,NA,TRBJ1-2,13,TGTGCCAGCTCACCATCCGGGTACTATGGCTACACCTTC,CASSPSGYYGYTF
NA,TRBV27,NA,TRBJ1-5,14,TGTGCCAGCAGTCCCGGCGGCGTCAATCAGCCCCAGCATTTT,CASSPGGVNQPQHF
TRBD1,TRBV2,NA,TRBJ1-3,18,TGTGCCAGCTGGTTGGTTTCCCAGACAGGGGGCATTCTGAACACCATATATTTT,CASWLVSQTGGILNTIYF
NA,TRBV11-2,NA,TRBJ1-1,16,TGTGCCAGCAGCTTAGGCGGGAGGGCTGGGGACACTGAAGCTTTCTTT,CASSLGGRAGDTEAFF
NA,TRBV5-1,NA,TRBJ2-7,15,TGCGCCAGCAGCTTGGAGGCACAGGGCACCTACGAGCAGTACTTC,CASSLEAQGTYEQYF
TRBD1,TRBV28,NA,TRBJ2-7,14,TGTGCCAGCAGCTCCCGGGACAGGGAATACGAGCAGTACTTC,CASSSRDREYEQYF
NA,TRBV27,NA,TRBJ2-7,12,TGTGCCAGCAGCAACAGCCAGGACGAGCAGTACTTC,CASSNSQDEQYF
NA,TRBV19,NA,TRBJ2-7,14,TGTGCCAGTAGTCCCAGCGGCCTTTACTACGAGCAGTACTTC,CASSPSGLYYEQYF
NA,TRBV5-4,NA,TRBJ1-1,15,TGTGCCAGCAGCCCCGACAGGTACCCGAACACTGAAGCTTTCTTT,CASSPDRYPNTEAFF
NA,TRBV5-5,once,TRBJ2-7,11,TGTGCCAGCAGCTTCATAGACGAGCAGTACTTC,CASSFIDEQYF
TRBD1,TRBV27,NA,TRBJ1-5,16,TGTGCCAGCAGTTCGGACAGGGGTTCGTCTTATCAGCCCCAGCATTTT,CASSSDRGSSYQPQHF
NA,TRBV5-1,NA,TRBJ1-2,12,TGCGCCAGCAGCTTGGACACATATGGCTACACCTTC,CASSLDTYGYTF
TRBD1,TRBV3-1/TRBV3-2,NA,TRBJ2-7,13,TGTGCAGCAGGGGGCGGGTTGTCCTACGAGCAGTACTTC,CAAGGGLSYEQYF
NA,TRBV6-5,NA,TRBJ2-3,11,TGTGCCAGCAGTCCCAGGGATACGCAGTATTTT,CASSPRDTQYF
NA,TRBV19,NA,TRBJ1-6,16,TGTGCCAGTAGTACCAGGGGACCCTCCTATAATTCACCCCTCCACTTT,CASSTRGPSYNSPLHF
TRBD1,TRBV19,NA,TRBJ2-7,14,TGTGCCAGTCGGGGCCGGGACAGATCCTACGAGCAGTACTTC,CASRGRDRSYEQYF
TRBD1,TRBV28,NA,TRBJ1-4,15,TGTGCCAGCAGCTTGAATGGACAGGGTCTTGAAAAACTGTTTTTT,CASSLNGQGLEKLFF